This T cell receptor (beta chain) comes out of a study of cytomegalovirus exposure and HLA in healthy donors. In the study overall: In a previous analysis, 117 million unique TCR beta sequences were found from 150 million to 200 million T cells. Unique TCRs numbering some 80 million, obtained from HLA-typed donors, made up an early data release. Broader study findings: Some V segments (TRBV6-2 and TRBV6-3 among them) were excluded as indistinguishable. Later findings reportedly placed an Asian-associated ancestry cluster below the approximately 670-donor mean for N-insertions.

This clone appeared a single time. The antigen remains unidentified. This PCR relied on a set of 60 Vbeta primers and 13 Jbeta primers. Sequencing was performed with immunoSEQ multiplex PCR; in TCRdb, only in-frame clones are kept and a portion is missing. The sample has about 150,000 clones, around 80% seen once. The CDR3 length is 15 residues. Germline CDR1 is SGHTS and CDR2 is YDEGEE. V gave up 0 bases and J gave up 3 bases, with 12 bases separating them. The rearrangement uses TRBV5-8 and TRBJ2-5; D possibly corresponds to TRBD2 (5 bases). This sequence was found in a man aged 45-65 years in good health and CMV-seropositive. Material for sequencing was PBMCs. The CDR3 is CASSLAGDREETQYF. In DNA form, the CDR3 reads TGTGCCAGCAGCTTGGCCGGGGATCGGGAAGAGACCCAGTACTTC.